Below, one T cell receptor beta chain is given with its context. The target antigen is unknown. The source of the sample is a study of T cell repertoires in cytomegalovirus infection. TCRdb re-called the reads through MiXCR, storing one row per CDR3 protein. In the table there are roughly 990,000 distinct CDR3 sequences, less than 40% of which are singletons. General study findings and limits: People with CMV and the relevant HLA were identified by cumulative public TCR beta family frequency.

This sequence was found in a human donor in good health (CMV status not recorded). Some clones in this sample may be carry-over from other donors' samples. The source was cultured CD8+ T cells from PBMCs, collected from culture after CMV antigen stimulation.

CDR3 residues: CATSRPTGNTEAFF. CDR3 nucleotide sequence: TGTGCCACCAGCAGACCGACAGGGAACACTGAAGCTTTCTTT. V and J are TRBV15 and TRBJ1-1, with TRBD1 as a possible D gene (6 bases). Trimming cost V 2 bases and J 1 base, with 8 bases left between them. CDR1 is LNHNV and CDR2 is YYDKDF in the germline V gene (reference sequence). The CDR3 contains 14 residues.